These 19 T cell receptor beta chains share one sample of origin, sequenced in a study of T cell responses to AZD1222 COVID-19 vaccine. Sequenced by immunoSEQ multiplex PCR; TCRdb stores in-frame clones only, minus some. The sample includes fewer than 120,000 clones, about 94% of them seen just once. Here the sequenced sample was peripheral blood, taken 28 days after the second AZD1222 dose. These receptors were obtained from an adult who received the AZD1222 COVID-19 vaccine.

The genes are TRBV18 and TRBJ2-7, with a possible D match to TRBD1 (6 bases). The germline V gene encodes CDR1 KGHSH and CDR2 LQKENI. The CDR3 contains 15 residues. V lost 3 bases and J 1 base, leaving 13 bases between the germline ends. CDR3 in amino acids: CASSPGRGDSYEQYF. CDR3 nucleotide sequence: TGTGCCAGCTCACCTGGCAGGGGAGATTCCTACGAGCAGTACTTC.

The chain links TRBV5-4 to TRBJ1-1; 9 bases fit TRBD1. The junction had 13 bases not matched to a gene; V was cut back by 5 bases and J by 5 bases. Germline CDR1 reads SGHNT; CDR2 reads YYREEE (reference sequence). The CDR3 consists of 16 residues. The CDR3 bases are TGTGCCAGCAGTTGGGGGGTTACAGGGGGCGCGACTGAAGCTTTCTTT. It codes for CASSWGVTGGATEAFF.

V gene TRBV6-5 combines with J gene TRBJ1-1; D is perhaps TRBD1 (5 bases). CDR1 MNHEY and CDR2 SVGAGI come from the germline V gene. V lost 7 bases, J lost 0 bases, and 9 bases lay in between. The CDR3 is made up of 13 amino acids. The CDR3 nucleotides read TGTGCCAGCAAGCAGGGACTGAACACTGAAGCTTTCTTT. Its translation: CASKQGLNTEAFF.

This chain links TRBV6-5 with TRBJ2-1, with 8 bases identical to TRBD2. Germline CDR1 and CDR2: MNHEY and SVGAGI. This CDR3 is built from 15 residues. J was trimmed by 1 base and V by 6 bases; bases with no gene match: 5. CDR3 region: CASSSRGESYNEQFF. The CDR3 region has the DNA TGTGCCAGCAGCTCGCGGGGGGAGTCCTACAATGAGCAGTTCTTC.

The rearrangement joins TRBV9 to TRBJ1-1; 8 positions agree with TRBD1. With 3 bases clipped from V and 5 bases from J, the junction kept 3 bases outside the gene matches. The CDR3 has 13 residues. Germline-derived CDR1 and CDR2 are SGDLS and YYNGEE. CDR3 DNA: TGTGCCAGCAGCGCTCGGACAGGGACTGAAGCTTTCTTT. Its translation: CASSARTGTEAFF.

The V and J genes are TRBV2 and TRBJ1-5, with 7 bases aligning to TRBD1. CDR1 and CDR2 (germline): SNHLY, FYNNEI. The V segment lost 1 base and the J segment 3 bases; nucleotides outside the gene matches: 3. The CDR3 runs 15 residues. CDR3 amino acids: CASSEDRGPNQPQHF. The CDR3 DNA sequence: TGTGCCAGCAGTGAAGACAGGGGACCCAATCAGCCCCAGCATTTT.

This sequence joins TRBV6-6 and TRBJ1-1; the match to TRBD1 covers 7 bases. CDR1 is MNHNY and CDR2 is SVGAGI in the germline V gene (reference sequence). CDR3 length: 14 amino acids. Trimming at V came to 2 bases and at J to 5 bases, leaving 5 bases not matched to a gene. The chain's CDR3 is CASSYDRVATEAFF. CDR3 sequence (DNA): TGTGCCAGCAGTTACGACAGGGTGGCGACTGAAGCTTTCTTT.

This clone was seen a single time. This chain joins TRBV5-1 and TRBJ2-3, with D tentatively TRBD2 (7 bases). The V gene lost 2 bases and the J gene lost 2 bases, with 15 bases spanning the gap. CDR3 size: 16 residues. Germline values: CDR1 SGHRS, CDR2 YFSETQ. CDR3 loop: CASSLRTGTITDTQYF. Written as DNA, the CDR3 is TGCGCCAGCAGCTTACGAACAGGGACTATCACAGATACGCAGTATTTT.

Concerning this clone itself: In the same sample, other DNA sequences code for this CDR3. J is TRBJ2-5 and V is TRBV5-1; no clear D gene. In germline, CDR1 is SGHRS, CDR2 YFSETQ. V lost 1 base and J 2 bases, leaving 0 bases between the germline ends. The CDR3 is 11 residues long. The CDR3 loop reads CASSLQETQYF. In DNA, the CDR3 is TGCGCCAGCAGCTTGCAAGAGACCCAGTACTTC.

The gene calls are TRBV10-3 and TRBJ1-1; 7 bases match TRBD1. This CDR3 contains 13 residues. Losses at the gene ends were 6 bases for V and 4 bases for J; bases not matched to a gene: 5. CDR1 and CDR2 from the germline V gene are ENHRY and SYGVKD. CDR3 in DNA: TGTGCCATCAGCCAACAGGGGAGCACTGAAGCTTTCTTT. Amino acids: CAISQQGSTEAFF.

This clone was seen once. The chain combines TRBV19 with TRBJ2-1, with TRBD2 matching over 8 bases. This CDR3 has 14 residues. V was pared by 6 bases and J by 7 bases, with 8 bases of the junction left unmatched. Per germline, CDR1 LNHDA and CDR2 SQIVND (reference sequence). In nucleotides, the CDR3 is TGTGCCAGTAGCCCCTCCGGACTAGCAAATGAGCAGTTCTTC. Its translation is CASSPSGLANEQFF.

The chain uses TRBV11-2 and TRBJ1-1; TRBD1 agrees at 11 bases. This CDR3 comprises 15 residues. V lost 4 bases, J lost 10 bases, and 11 bases stayed unmatched. Germline V gene data show CDR1 as SGHAT and CDR2 as FQNNGV. CDR3 loop: CASSSGTGGLNGAFF. The CDR3 nucleotides are TGTGCCAGCAGCTCCGGGACAGGGGGATTAAACGGAGCTTTCTTT.

V gene TRBV27 combines with J gene TRBJ1-5; D not certain. Germline V gene lookup returns CDR1 MNHEY and CDR2 SMNVEV (reference sequence). The V end was cut by 2 bases, the J end by 1 base, with 12 bases between. This CDR3 is 16 amino acids long. In DNA, the CDR3 is TGTGCCAGCAGTTTAATTGATGGGAGGAGCAATCAGCCCCAGCATTTT. It is translated as CASSLIDGRSNQPQHF.

The chain couples TRBV5-5 to TRBJ2-2; the match to TRBD1 covers 8 bases. CDR3 size: 15 residues. Germline CDR1 reads SGHKS; CDR2 reads YYEKEE (reference sequence). Trimming cost V 4 bases and J 6 bases; bases outside gene matches: 8. The CDR3 here is CASSHWTGMAGELFF. Here the CDR3 DNA reads TGTGCCAGCAGCCACTGGACAGGGATGGCCGGGGAGCTGTTTTTT.

This sequence joins TRBV2 and TRBJ1-2; D uncertain. V lost 5 bases to trimming and J lost 4 bases, with 14 bases between them. From germline, CDR1 is SNHLY and CDR2 FYNNEI. The CDR3 is 14 amino acids. CDR3 sequence reads: CASSSRGRSYGYTF. DNA for the CDR3: TGTGCCAGCAGTTCCAGAGGCAGGAGCTATGGCTACACCTTC.

The V gene is TRBV7-6, the J gene TRBJ2-4; TRBD1 matches at 7 bases. This CDR3 contains 15 residues. The V gene's germline CDR1 is SGHVS and CDR2 FNYEAQ. V shed 5 bases, J shed 0 bases, and the junction held 4 bases outside the gene matches. As DNA, the CDR3 is TGTGCCAGCAGCCTCGGACAGGTAGCCAAAAACATTCAGTACTTC. Protein: CASSLGQVAKNIQYF.

The J gene is TRBJ1-3, the V gene TRBV18; D gene uncertain. The germline V gene has CDR1 KGHSH and CDR2 LQKENI. This CDR3 has 14 residues. Trimming took 0 bases from V and 3 from J, leaving 6 bases between them. CDR3: CASSPPPVGNTIYF. Here the CDR3 DNA reads TGTGCCAGCTCACCACCCCCCGTTGGAAACACCATATATTTT.

The V and J genes are TRBV5-1 and TRBJ1-1; TRBD1 matches at 10 bases. CDR3 length equals 16 residues. V shed 4 bases, J shed 1 base, and the junction held 7 bases outside the gene matches. Germline CDR1 is SGHRS and CDR2 is YFSETQ. CDR3 DNA: TGCGCCAGCAGCCCCCGACAGGGGGCAGGGAACACTGAAGCTTTCTTT. As protein: CASSPRQGAGNTEAFF. The full variable domain, with the rest looked up from reference TRBV5-1 and TRBJ1-1, is KAGVTQTPRYLIKTRGQQVTLSCSPISGHRSVSWYQQTPGQGLQFLFEYFSETQRNKGNFPGRFSGRQFSNSRSEMNVSTLELGDSALYLCASSPRQGAGNTEAFFGQGTRLTVV.

This rearrangement joins TRBV29-1 to TRBJ1-1; D possibly corresponds to TRBD1 (5 bases). There are 17 residues in the CDR3. Between the trimmed V and J ends, which lost 0 bases and 0 bases, there was a span of 17 bases. The V gene's germline CDR1 is SQVTM and CDR2 ANQGSEA. In DNA form, the CDR3 reads TGCAGCGTTGAAGAAAGGGGCGCACTCTCCATGAACACTGAAGCTTTCTTT. Translating gives CSVEERGALSMNTEAFF.